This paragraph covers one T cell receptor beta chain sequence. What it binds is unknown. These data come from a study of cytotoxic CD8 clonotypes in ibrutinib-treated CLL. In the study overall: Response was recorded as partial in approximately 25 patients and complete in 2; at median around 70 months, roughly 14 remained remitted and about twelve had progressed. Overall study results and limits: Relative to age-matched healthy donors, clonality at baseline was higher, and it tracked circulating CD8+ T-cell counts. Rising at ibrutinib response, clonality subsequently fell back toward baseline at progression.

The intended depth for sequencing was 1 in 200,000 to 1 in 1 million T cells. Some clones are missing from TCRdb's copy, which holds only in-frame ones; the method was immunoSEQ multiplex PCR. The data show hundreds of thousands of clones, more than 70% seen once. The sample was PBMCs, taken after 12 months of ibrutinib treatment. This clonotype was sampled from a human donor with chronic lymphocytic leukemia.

The CDR3 sequence: CAWSGPVLGELFF. The CDR3 coding sequence is TGTGCCTGGAGCGGTCCCGTGCTCGGGGAGCTGTTTTTT. This rearrangement joins TRBV30 to TRBJ2-2; D is ambiguous. The CDR3 has 13 residues. Trimming cost V 3 bases and J 7 bases, with 12 bases left between them. The germline V gene encodes CDR1 GTSNPN and CDR2 SVGIG (reference sequence).